This TCR beta chain was sequenced for a study of blood T cell repertoires in COVID-19. Study-level information: Nucleic acid was either cDNA or gDNA, and it came from T cells, B-cell-depleted T cells, or PBMCs.

V was pared by 7 bases and J by 4 bases, with 11 bases of the junction left unmatched. The CDR3 is 16 residues long. Per germline, CDR1 LNHDA and CDR2 SQIVND (reference sequence). Sequenced by immunoSEQ multiplex PCR; TCRdb stores in-frame clones only, minus some. The sample has 250,000 to 350,000 clones; approximately 84% are singletons. This receptor was identified in a human donor with COVID-19, enrolled during active disease. The donor label of this sample is uncertain. V and J are TRBV19 and TRBJ1-5; 9 bases line up with TRBD1. Material for sequencing was peripheral blood. The CDR3 protein is CASKISGTGKNQPQHF. The CDR3 DNA reads as TGTGCCAGTAAAATCAGTGGGACAGGGAAGAATCAGCCCCAGCATTTT.